This T cell receptor beta chain is drawn from a study of T cell changes during pregnancy in multiple sclerosis. Sequencing used immunoSEQ multiplex PCR; TCRdb keeps in-frame clones, though not all of them. This table has under 50,000 clones, approximately 90% appearing once. The CDR3 has 18 residues. Trimming took 4 bases from V and 3 from J; bases not matched to a gene: 15. Looked up from germline, CDR1 is SGDLS and CDR2 is YYNGEE. The clonotype was recovered from a female donor with multiple sclerosis, enrolled in a pregnancy study. This sample comprised CD8+ T cells from peripheral blood mononuclear cells, obtained before pregnancy. The chain joins TRBV9 to TRBJ1-2, with 10 bases lining up with TRBD1. As DNA, the CDR3 is TGTGCCAGCAGCTCGAACCCGGGGGGGGACAGGGGTGACTATGGCTACACCTTC. Amino acid sequence: CASSSNPGGDRGDYGYTF. The full variable domain, completed using reference TRBV9 and TRBJ1-2, is DSGVTQTPKHLITATGQRVTLRCSPRSGDLSVYWYQQSLDQGLQFLIQYYNGEERAKGNILERFSAQQFPDLHSELNLSSLELGDSALYFCASSSNPGGDRGDYGYTFGSGTRLTVV.